This T cell receptor (beta chain) originates from a study of T cells in localized non-small cell lung cancer. Findings and caveats of the study: Longer overall survival was linked to higher blood T cell density.

Sequencing used immunoSEQ multiplex PCR; TCRdb keeps in-frame clones, though not all of them. The table includes 75,000 to 85,000 clones, around 82% detected once. Trimming at V came to 5 bases and at J to 5 bases, leaving 9 bases not matched to a gene. Germline V gene sequence: CDR1 KGHSH, CDR2 LQKENI. The CDR3 has 14 residues. A note on this clone: Antigen: not known.

This chain uses TRBV18 with TRBJ2-7; TRBD2 matches at 7 bases. The TCR comes from a female donor over 55 with stage I lung adenocarcinoma. Sequenced here: peripheral blood, sampled before any cancer treatment. The CDR3 spells CASSTGGGVHEQYF. The CDR3 nucleotides read TGTGCCAGCTCAACGGGGGGAGGGGTCCACGAGCAGTACTTC.